This TCR beta chain was obtained from a study of early T cells in non-severe SARS-CoV-2 infection. Turning to the study itself: Unsorted whole blood bulk RNA was sequenced, with unpaired chains.

Individual cDNA molecules each received unique molecular identifiers attached to them. TCRdb redid the calling of the 5' RACE reads with MiXCR, one entry per CDR3 protein. The table has 35,000 to 50,000 distinct CDR3 sequences, about 6% seen once. This clonotype was detected ten times or more. Its specificity is unknown. Notes on the study in general: Matching results from VDJdb favored anti-spike CD8 responses, leaving private and CD4 specificities undetected.

V was pared by 1 base and J by 4 bases, with 8 bases between. The CDR3 runs to 14 residues. Germline-derived CDR1 and CDR2 are SNHLY and FYNNEI. The sequenced sample was whole blood, obtained at baseline. The sequence came from an adult who was a healthcare worker with PCR-confirmed SARS-CoV-2 infection or an uninfected control (not recorded which). The J gene is TRBJ1-5, the V gene TRBV2; unclear D gene. The CDR3 DNA reads as TGTGCCAGCAGTGAAGGGACTGGAAATCAGCCCCAGCATTTT. It yields the protein CASSEGTGNQPQHF.